This TCR beta chain comes out of a study of CD8 T cells in ankylosing spondylitis. General study findings and limits: A number of the motif variants had already been described in reactive arthritis synovial fluid and blood. A CD8+ phenotype characterized the disease-linked clones, which were relatively rare in peripheral blood. Within matched ankylosing spondylitis synovial fluid, disease-linked clones were reportedly significantly enriched. The study identified a TCR beta motif of roughly eight highly homologous variants that appeared characteristic of ankylosing spondylitis blood.

This clonotype was seen only a few times. The antigen is undetermined. MiXCR, run by TCRdb on the 5' RACE reads, gives a single entry per CDR3 protein. In the table there are roughly 470,000 distinct CDR3 sequences, roughly a quarter of which are singletons. The CDR3 length is 14 residues. Germline V gives CDR1 SGHDT, CDR2 YYEEEE. Trimming took off 1 base at V and 0 bases at J, with 7 bases between the two ends. Sequenced sample: blood, either unsorted or a sorted T cell fraction (not recorded which). The chain combines TRBV5-6 with TRBJ1-1, with D unclear. The sequence came from a male donor with ankylosing spondylitis. CDR3 amino acids: CASSLLALNTEAFF. CDR3 sequence (DNA): TGTGCCAGCAGCTTGTTGGCCTTGAACACTGAAGCTTTCTTT.